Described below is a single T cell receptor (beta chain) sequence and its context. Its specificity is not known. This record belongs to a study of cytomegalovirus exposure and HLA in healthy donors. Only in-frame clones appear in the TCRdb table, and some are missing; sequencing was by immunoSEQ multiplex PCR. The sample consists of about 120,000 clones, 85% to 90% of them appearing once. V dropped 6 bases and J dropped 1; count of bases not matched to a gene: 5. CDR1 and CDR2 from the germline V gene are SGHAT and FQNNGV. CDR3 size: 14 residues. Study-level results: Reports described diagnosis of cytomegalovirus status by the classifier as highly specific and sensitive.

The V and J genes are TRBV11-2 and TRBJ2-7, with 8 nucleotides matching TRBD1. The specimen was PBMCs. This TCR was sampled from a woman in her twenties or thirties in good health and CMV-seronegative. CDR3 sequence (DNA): TGTGCCAGCAGGAGGGGGACAGGTTCCTACGAGCAGTACTTC. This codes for CASRRGTGSYEQYF.